Listed here are 20 T cell receptor beta chains from one sample, sequenced in a study of cytotoxic CD8 clonotypes in ibrutinib-treated CLL. Some clones are missing from TCRdb's copy, which holds only in-frame ones; the method was immunoSEQ multiplex PCR. The sample lists tens of thousands of clones, roughly 69% seen once, with approximately 58% in the top ten. Sample: PBMCs, taken after 24 months of ibrutinib treatment. The receptor source for this set is a human donor with chronic lymphocytic leukemia.

The genes are TRBV10-3 and TRBJ1-3; 8 bases line up with TRBD1. The J segment lost 5 bases and the V segment lost 10 bases, leaving 4 bases of the junction unmatched. Germline CDR1 is ENHRY and CDR2 is SYGVKD. The CDR3 covers 12 residues. The CDR3 loop reads CATRTGRNTIYF. The CDR3 DNA reads as TGTGCCACGCGGACAGGGAGAAACACCATATATTTT.

V gene TRBV2 combines with J gene TRBJ1-2; D is unclear. The CDR3 runs 13 residues. Germline V lookup: CDR1 SNHLY, CDR2 FYNNEI. Trimming cost V 2 bases and J 6 bases, with 10 bases left between them. Written as DNA, the CDR3 is TGTGCCAGCAGTGAATCCCCGGGGAATGGCTACACCTTC. Amino acid sequence: CASSESPGNGYTF. The variable domain in full, completed from reference TRBV2 and TRBJ1-2, reads EPEVTQTPSHQVTQMGQEVILRCVPISNHLYFYWYRQILGQKVEFLVSFYNNEISEKSEIFDDQFSVERPDGSNFTLKIRSTKLEDSAMYFCASSESPGNGYTFGSGTRLTVV.

The chain is built from TRBV19 and TRBJ2-7, with 8 bases that match TRBD1. J lost 6 bases, V lost 4 bases, and 17 bases had no gene match. Germline CDR1 reads LNHDA; CDR2 reads SQIVND (reference sequence). The CDR3 is made up of 17 amino acids. The CDR3 here is CASSNRVWVRGPLEQYF. As DNA, the CDR3 is TGTGCCAGTAGTAACAGAGTATGGGTCAGGGGGCCGCTCGAGCAGTACTTC.

J is TRBJ2-2 and V is TRBV28, with D unclear. Trimming removed 2 bases from V and 7 bases from J, with 8 bases in between. This CDR3 comprises 13 residues. Germline V gene sequence: CDR1 MDHEN, CDR2 SYDVKM. CDR3 nucleotide sequence: TGTGCCAGCAGTTTACTCTCGGGCGGGGAGCTGTTTTTT. Amino acids: CASSLLSGGELFF.

The chain links TRBV5-6 to TRBJ2-6; TRBD1 aligns across 8 bases. The J segment lost 4 bases and the V segment lost 3 bases, leaving 15 bases of the junction unmatched. Germline CDR1 reads SGHDT; CDR2 reads YYEEEE. The CDR3 length is 19 residues. CDR3 DNA: TGTGCCAGCAGCTCGGGACGGGACAGGATTGGATCGGGGGCCAACGTCCTGACTTTC. Residues: CASSSGRDRIGSGANVLTF.

This clone was counted a few times. This chain uses TRBV5-8 with TRBJ2-1, with a weak D call TRBD1 (6 bases). V lost 2 bases to trimming and J lost 5 bases, with 14 bases between them. CDR1 SGHTS and CDR2 YDEGEE come from the germline V gene. The CDR3 is 15 amino acids. Here the CDR3 DNA reads TGTGCCAGCAGCTTTATGAGGGGGACCCACAATGAGCAGTTCTTC. Protein product: CASSFMRGTHNEQFF.

The V and J genes are TRBV7-2 and TRBJ2-3, with D uncertain. Trimming removed 1 base from V and 1 base from J, with 9 bases in between. The CDR3 has 15 amino acids. The germline V gene encodes CDR1 SGHTA and CDR2 FQGNSA. This CDR3 reads CASSLDLAGTDTQYF. The CDR3 bases are TGTGCCAGCAGCTTAGACTTGGCGGGCACAGATACGCAGTATTTT.

V usage is TRBV7-8 and J usage is TRBJ1-5; D unresolved. There are 15 residues in the CDR3. Germline assignment: CDR1 SGHVS and CDR2 FQNEAQ. Trimming took 4 bases from V and 3 from J, leaving 13 bases between them. The CDR3 sequence is CASSSPPVYNQPQHF. As DNA, the CDR3 is TGTGCCAGCAGCTCCCCCCCGGTATACAATCAGCCCCAGCATTTT.

The rearrangement joins TRBV19 to TRBJ2-7, with 7 bases matching TRBD1. The germline CDR1 and CDR2 sequences are LNHDA and SQIVND (reference sequence). The CDR3 contains 15 residues. The V gene end was trimmed by 6 bases and the J gene end by 0 bases; junction bases not matched to a gene: 8. The CDR3 here is CASSADRAPSYEQYF. The CDR3 coding sequence is TGTGCCAGTAGCGCTGACAGGGCTCCCTCCTACGAGCAGTACTTC.

CDR3 sequence: CASSEWGRTYEQYF. The CDR3 nucleotides read TGTGCCAGCAGTGAATGGGGGCGAACTTACGAGCAGTACTTC. The chain couples TRBV2 to TRBJ2-7; possible D gene TRBD1, 6 bases. CDR1 and CDR2 from the germline V gene are SNHLY and FYNNEI. This CDR3 spans 14 amino acids. The ends were cut back, 2 bases at V and 4 bases at J, with 12 bases in the middle.

This clone has only a few counts. This chain connects TRBV6-5 to TRBJ2-5; D is ambiguous. The V and J ends lost 5 bases and 2 bases respectively, with 6 bases between them. The CDR3 contains 12 residues. The germline V gene has CDR1 MNHEY and CDR2 SVGAGI. CDR3 nucleotides: TGTGCCAGCAGTAATATTCAAGAGACCCAGTACTTC. It is translated as CASSNIQETQYF.

For this clone: Other DNA sequences in the sample encode the same CDR3. The V call is TRBV28, the J call TRBJ2-7; D not resolved. Trimming cost V 6 bases and J 3 bases, with 6 bases left between them. Germline CDR1 and CDR2: MDHEN and SYDVKM. This CDR3 comprises 11 residues. The CDR3 here is CASSPDYEQYF. In nucleotides, the CDR3 is TGTGCCAGCAGCCCGGACTACGAGCAGTACTTC.

This clone turned up a few times. The V call is TRBV11-2, the J call TRBJ1-2; D unresolved. V lost 2 bases and J lost 4, with 11 bases in between. CDR1 SGHAT and CDR2 FQNNGV come from the germline V gene. The CDR3 is 14 residues long. The CDR3 here is CASSLRETSYGYTF. The CDR3, as DNA: TGTGCCAGCAGCTTACGGGAAACCTCCTATGGCTACACCTTC.

V gene TRBV4-3 combines with J gene TRBJ1-2, with D hard to call. Germline CDR1 LGHNA, CDR2 YSLEER. V lost 4 bases and J 0 bases, leaving 15 bases between the germline ends. The CDR3 consists of 16 residues. This chain's CDR3 is CASSPDRTVANYGYTF. CDR3 nucleotide sequence: TGCGCCAGCAGCCCGGACCGCACGGTAGCTAACTATGGCTACACCTTC.

The gene calls are TRBV23-1 and TRBJ1-2; possible D gene TRBD1, 5 bases. TRBV23-1 is recorded as an ORF, its role being uncertain. Deletions cut 7 bases from V and 8 bases from J, with 23 bases between. There are 15 residues in the CDR3. As DNA, the CDR3 is TGCGCCAGCATTGGGGGTAGGGTTGGATATGAGGGCTACACCTTC. It codes for CASIGGRVGYEGYTF.

The chain uses TRBV5-4 and TRBJ2-1, with TRBD2 identical over 8 bases. The CDR3 is 17 amino acids. Germline V gives CDR1 SGHNT, CDR2 YYREEE (reference sequence). The V and J ends lost 4 bases and 0 bases, in that order; junction bases with no gene match: 9. As DNA, the CDR3 is TGTGCCAGCAGCATGGAACCCGGGACTAGCTCCTACAATGAGCAGTTCTTC. It translates to CASSMEPGTSSYNEQFF. The full variable domain, its missing parts supplied by reference TRBV5-4 and TRBJ2-1, is ETGVTQSPTHLIKTRGQQVTLRCSSQSGHNTVSWYQQALGQGPQFIFQYYREEENGRGNFPPRFSGLQFPNYSSELNVNALELDDSALYLCASSMEPGTSSYNEQFFGPGTRLTVL.

The chain recombines TRBV7-8 with TRBJ1-2; TRBD1 matches at 8 bases. The junction had 7 bases not matched to a gene; V was cut back by 5 bases and J by 2 bases. From germline, CDR1 is SGHVS and CDR2 FQNEAQ. This CDR3 is 15 amino acids long. This CDR3 is CASSPETGANYGYTF. In nucleotides, the CDR3 is TGTGCCAGCAGCCCAGAGACAGGGGCCAACTATGGCTACACCTTC.

By share, this clone counts as medium-sized. The J gene is TRBJ2-2, the V gene TRBV6-4; D is undetermined. This CDR3 has 15 amino acids. CDR1 is MRHNA and CDR2 is SNTAGT in the germline V gene. V lost 5 bases and J lost 5, with 15 bases in between. CDR3 sequence: CASSYDSEGTGELFF. The CDR3 bases are TGTGCCAGCAGTTACGATTCGGAAGGGACCGGGGAGCTGTTTTTT.

This clone occurred once. The chain employs TRBV5-1 and TRBJ2-7; TRBD2 matches 8 bases. This CDR3 is 16 amino acids long. From germline, CDR1 is SGHRS and CDR2 YFSETQ. J gave up 0 bases and V 0 bases, and 5 bases lay outside the gene matches. The CDR3 DNA reads as TGCGCCAGCAGCTTGGTGGTAGCGGGGTACTCCTACGAGCAGTACTTC. Its protein is CASSLVVAGYSYEQYF.

The rearrangement joins TRBV29-1 to TRBJ1-2; D is ambiguous. The CDR3 has 11 residues. V was trimmed by 4 bases and J by 8 bases, leaving 11 bases between them. CDR1 is SQVTM, CDR2 ANQGSEA, per germline. The CDR3 DNA is TGCAGCGTTGTTGATCTGGAGGGCTACACCTTC. It encodes CSVVDLEGYTF.